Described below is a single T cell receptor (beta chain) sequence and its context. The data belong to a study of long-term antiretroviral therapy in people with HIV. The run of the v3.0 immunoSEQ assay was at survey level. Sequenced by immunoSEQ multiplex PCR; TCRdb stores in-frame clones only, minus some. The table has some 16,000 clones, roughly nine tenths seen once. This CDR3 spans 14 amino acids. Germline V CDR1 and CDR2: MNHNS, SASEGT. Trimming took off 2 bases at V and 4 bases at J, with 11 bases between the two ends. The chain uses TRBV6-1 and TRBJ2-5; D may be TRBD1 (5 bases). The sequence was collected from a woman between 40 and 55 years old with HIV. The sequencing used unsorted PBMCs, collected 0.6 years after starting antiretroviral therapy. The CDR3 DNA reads TGTGCCAGCAGTGAAAGGGGTTGGGCAGAGACCCAGTACTTC. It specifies CASSERGWAETQYF.